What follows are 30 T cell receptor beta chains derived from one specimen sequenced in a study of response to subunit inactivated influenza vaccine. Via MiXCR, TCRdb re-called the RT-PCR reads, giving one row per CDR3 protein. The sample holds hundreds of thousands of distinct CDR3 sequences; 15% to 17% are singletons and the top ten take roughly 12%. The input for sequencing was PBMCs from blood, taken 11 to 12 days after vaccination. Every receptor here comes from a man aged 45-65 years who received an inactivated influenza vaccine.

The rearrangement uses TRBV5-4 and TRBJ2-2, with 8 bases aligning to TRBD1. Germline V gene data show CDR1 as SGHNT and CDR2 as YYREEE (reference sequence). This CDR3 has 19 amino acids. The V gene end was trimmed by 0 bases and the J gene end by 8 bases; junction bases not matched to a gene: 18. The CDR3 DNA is TGTGCCAGCAGCTTGGCAAGTATTTACAGGGGGACGAAACCTGGGGAGCTGTTTTTT. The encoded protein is CASSLASIYRGTKPGELFF.

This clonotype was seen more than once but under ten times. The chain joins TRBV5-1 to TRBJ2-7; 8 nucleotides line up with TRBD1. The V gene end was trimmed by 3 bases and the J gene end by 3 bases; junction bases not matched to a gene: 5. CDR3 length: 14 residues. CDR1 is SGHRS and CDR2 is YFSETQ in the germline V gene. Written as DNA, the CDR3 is TGCGCCAGCAGCTACCGGGACAGGAACTACGAGCAGTACTTC. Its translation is CASSYRDRNYEQYF. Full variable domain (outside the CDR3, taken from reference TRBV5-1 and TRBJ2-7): KAGVTQTPRYLIKTRGQQVTLSCSPISGHRSVSWYQQTPGQGLQFLFEYFSETQRNKGNFPGRFSGRQFSNSRSEMNVSTLELGDSALYLCASSYRDRNYEQYFGPGTRLTVT.

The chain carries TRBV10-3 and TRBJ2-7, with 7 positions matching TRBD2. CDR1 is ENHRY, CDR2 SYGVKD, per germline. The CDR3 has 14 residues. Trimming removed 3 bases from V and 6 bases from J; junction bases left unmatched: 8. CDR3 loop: CAISEGAWEGEQYF. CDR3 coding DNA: TGTGCCATCAGTGAAGGAGCGTGGGAGGGCGAGCAGTACTTC.

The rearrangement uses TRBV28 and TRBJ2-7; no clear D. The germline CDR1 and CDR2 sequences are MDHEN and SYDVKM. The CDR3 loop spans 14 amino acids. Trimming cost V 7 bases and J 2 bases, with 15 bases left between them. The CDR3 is CASTQDRGPYEQYF. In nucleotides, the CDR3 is TGTGCCAGCACTCAGGACCGAGGACCCTACGAGCAGTACTTC.

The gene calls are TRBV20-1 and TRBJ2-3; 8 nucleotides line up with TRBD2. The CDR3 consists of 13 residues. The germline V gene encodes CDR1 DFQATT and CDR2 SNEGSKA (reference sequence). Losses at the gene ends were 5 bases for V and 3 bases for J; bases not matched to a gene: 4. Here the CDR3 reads CSAASGWTDTQYF. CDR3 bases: TGCAGTGCTGCTAGCGGGTGGACAGATACGCAGTATTTT.

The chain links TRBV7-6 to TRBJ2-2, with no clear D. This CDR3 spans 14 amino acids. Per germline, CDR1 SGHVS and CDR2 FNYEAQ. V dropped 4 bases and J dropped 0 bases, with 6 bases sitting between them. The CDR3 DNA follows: TGTGCCAGCAGCTCCCGGCCGAACACCGGGGAGCTGTTTTTT. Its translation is CASSSRPNTGELFF.

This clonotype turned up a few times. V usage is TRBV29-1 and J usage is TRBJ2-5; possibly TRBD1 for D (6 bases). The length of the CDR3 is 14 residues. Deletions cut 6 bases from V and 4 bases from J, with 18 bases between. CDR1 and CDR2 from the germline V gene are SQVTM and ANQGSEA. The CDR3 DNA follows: TGCAGCGTCGCACAGGGTTTTGGGGGAGAGACCCAGTACTTC. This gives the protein CSVAQGFGGETQYF.

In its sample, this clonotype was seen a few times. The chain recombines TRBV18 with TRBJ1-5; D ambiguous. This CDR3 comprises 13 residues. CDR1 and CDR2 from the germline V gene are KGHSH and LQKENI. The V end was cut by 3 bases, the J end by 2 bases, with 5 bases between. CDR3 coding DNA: TGTGCCAGCTCACCTGAGCGCAATCAGCCCCAGCATTTT. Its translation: CASSPERNQPQHF. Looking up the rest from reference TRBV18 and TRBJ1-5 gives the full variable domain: NAGVMQNPRHLVRRRGQEARLRCSPMKGHSHVYWYRQLPEEGLKFMVYLQKENIIDESGMPKERFSAEFPKEGPSILRIQQVVRGDSAAYFCASSPERNQPQHFGDGTRLSIL.

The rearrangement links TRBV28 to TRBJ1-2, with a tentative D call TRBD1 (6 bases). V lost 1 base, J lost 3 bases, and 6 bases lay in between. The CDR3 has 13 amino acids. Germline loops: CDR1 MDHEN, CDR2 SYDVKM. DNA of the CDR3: TGTGCCAGCAGTTTATACAGGGACTATGGCTACACCTTC. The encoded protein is CASSLYRDYGYTF.

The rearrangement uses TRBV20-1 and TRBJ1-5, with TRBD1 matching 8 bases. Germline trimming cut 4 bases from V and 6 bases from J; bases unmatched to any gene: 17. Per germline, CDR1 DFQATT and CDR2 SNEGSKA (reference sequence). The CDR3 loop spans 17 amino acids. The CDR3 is CSATLGGPRGRFQPQHF. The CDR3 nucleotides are TGCAGTGCTACCCTGGGGGGACCCAGGGGGCGCTTTCAGCCCCAGCATTTT.

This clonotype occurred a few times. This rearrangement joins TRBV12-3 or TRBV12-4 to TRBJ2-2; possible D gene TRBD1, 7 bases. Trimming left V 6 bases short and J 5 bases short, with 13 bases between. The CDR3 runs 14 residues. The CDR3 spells CASRVAGGTGELFF. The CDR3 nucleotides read TGTGCCAGCAGGGTCGCAGGGGGGACCGGGGAGCTGTTTTTT.

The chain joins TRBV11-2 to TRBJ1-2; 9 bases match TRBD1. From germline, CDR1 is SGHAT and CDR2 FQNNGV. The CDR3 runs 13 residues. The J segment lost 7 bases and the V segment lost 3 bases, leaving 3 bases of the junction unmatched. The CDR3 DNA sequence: TGTGCCAGCAGCTTTGGGGACAGGGCTGGCTACACCTTC. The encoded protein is CASSFGDRAGYTF.

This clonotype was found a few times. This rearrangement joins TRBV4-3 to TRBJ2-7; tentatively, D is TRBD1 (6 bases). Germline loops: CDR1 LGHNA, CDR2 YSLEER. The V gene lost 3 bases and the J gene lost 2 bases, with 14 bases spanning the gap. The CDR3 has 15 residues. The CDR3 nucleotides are TGCGCCAGCAGCCACGACAGGACATCTACCTACGAGCAGTACTTC. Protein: CASSHDRTSTYEQYF.

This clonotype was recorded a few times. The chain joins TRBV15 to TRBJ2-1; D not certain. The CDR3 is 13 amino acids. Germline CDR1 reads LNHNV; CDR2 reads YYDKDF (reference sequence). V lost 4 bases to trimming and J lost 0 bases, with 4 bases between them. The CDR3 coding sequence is TGTGCCACCAGCAACCGCTCCTACAATGAGCAGTTCTTC. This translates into CATSNRSYNEQFF. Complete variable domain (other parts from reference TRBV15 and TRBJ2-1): DAMVIQNPRYQVTQFGKPVTLSCSQTLNHNVMYWYQQKSSQAPKLLFHYYDKDFNNEADTPDNFQSRRPNTSFCFLDIRSPGLGDTAMYLCATSNRSYNEQFFGPGTRLTVL.

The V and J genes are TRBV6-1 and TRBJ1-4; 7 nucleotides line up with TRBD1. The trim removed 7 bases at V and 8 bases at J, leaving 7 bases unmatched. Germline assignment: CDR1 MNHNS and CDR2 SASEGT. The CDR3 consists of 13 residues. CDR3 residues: CASNQGVGEKLFF. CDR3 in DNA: TGTGCCAGCAATCAGGGGGTAGGCGAAAAACTGTTTTTT.

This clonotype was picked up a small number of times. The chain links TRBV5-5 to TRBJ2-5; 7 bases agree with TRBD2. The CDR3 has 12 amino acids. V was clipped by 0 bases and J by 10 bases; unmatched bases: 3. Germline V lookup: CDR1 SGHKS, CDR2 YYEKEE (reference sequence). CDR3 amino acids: CASSLEGGSQYF. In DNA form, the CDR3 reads TGTGCCAGCAGCTTGGAGGGAGGGAGCCAGTACTTC.

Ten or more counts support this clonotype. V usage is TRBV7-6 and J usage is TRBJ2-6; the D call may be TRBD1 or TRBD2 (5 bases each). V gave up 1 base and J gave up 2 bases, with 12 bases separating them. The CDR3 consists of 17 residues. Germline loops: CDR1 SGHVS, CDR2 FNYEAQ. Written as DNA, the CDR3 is TGTGCCAGCAGCTTAGGGGGGTTTTTTCCTGGGGCCAACGTCCTGACTTTC. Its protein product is CASSLGGFFPGANVLTF.

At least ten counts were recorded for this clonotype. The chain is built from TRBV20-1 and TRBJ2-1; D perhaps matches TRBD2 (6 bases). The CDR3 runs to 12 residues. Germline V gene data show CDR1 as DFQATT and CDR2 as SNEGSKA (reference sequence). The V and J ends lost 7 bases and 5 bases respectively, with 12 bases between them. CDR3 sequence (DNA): TGCAGTGTCGGGGGTCCAGACAATGAGCAGTTCTTC. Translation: CSVGGPDNEQFF.

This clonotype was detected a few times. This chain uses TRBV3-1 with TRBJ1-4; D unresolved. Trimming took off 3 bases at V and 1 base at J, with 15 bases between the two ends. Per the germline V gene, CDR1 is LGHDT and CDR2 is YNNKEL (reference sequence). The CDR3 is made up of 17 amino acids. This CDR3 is CASSHGEASLTNEKLFF. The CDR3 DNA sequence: TGTGCCAGCAGCCACGGGGAGGCCTCTTTAACTAATGAAAAACTGTTTTTT.

The CDR3 bases are TGTGCCAGCAGCGCGGGACCTCGTTGGCAGTATTTT. This gives the protein CASSAGPRWQYF. V is TRBV7-2 and J is TRBJ2-3; weak D call: TRBD2 (6 bases). CDR1 and CDR2 from the germline V gene are SGHTA and FQGNSA. CDR3 length: 12 amino acids. Trimming pared 5 bases from V and 11 bases from J, leaving 14 bases between.

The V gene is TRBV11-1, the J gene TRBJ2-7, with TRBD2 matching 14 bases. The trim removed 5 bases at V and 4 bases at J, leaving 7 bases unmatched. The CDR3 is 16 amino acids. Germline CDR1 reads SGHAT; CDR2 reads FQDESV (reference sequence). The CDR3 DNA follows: TGTGCCAGCAGCCAAAACCGGACTAGCGGGAGGTACGAGCAGTACTTC. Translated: CASSQNRTSGRYEQYF.

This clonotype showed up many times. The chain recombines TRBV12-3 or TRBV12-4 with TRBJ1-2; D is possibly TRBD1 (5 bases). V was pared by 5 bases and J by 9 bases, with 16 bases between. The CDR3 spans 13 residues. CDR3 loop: CASSVKREGSYTF. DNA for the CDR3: TGTGCCAGCAGTGTTAAGAGGGAGGGGAGCTACACCTTC.

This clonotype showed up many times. Here the CDR3 DNA reads TGCAGTGCTAGTGGGGGACAGGGCTCTGGCTACACCTTC. Amino acids: CSASGGQGSGYTF. The rearrangement joins TRBV20-1 to TRBJ1-2; 9 bases line up with TRBD1. The CDR3 contains 13 residues. Germline-derived CDR1 and CDR2 are DFQATT and SNEGSKA (reference sequence). Losses at the gene ends were 3 bases for V and 7 bases for J; bases not matched to a gene: 6.

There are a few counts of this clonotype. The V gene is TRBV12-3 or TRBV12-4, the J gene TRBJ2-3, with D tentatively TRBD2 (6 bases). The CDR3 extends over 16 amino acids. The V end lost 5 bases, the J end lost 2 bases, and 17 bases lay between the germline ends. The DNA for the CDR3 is TGTGCCAGCAGTCTCAACCCGGGGGAGTCCACAGATACGCAGTATTTT. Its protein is CASSLNPGESTDTQYF.

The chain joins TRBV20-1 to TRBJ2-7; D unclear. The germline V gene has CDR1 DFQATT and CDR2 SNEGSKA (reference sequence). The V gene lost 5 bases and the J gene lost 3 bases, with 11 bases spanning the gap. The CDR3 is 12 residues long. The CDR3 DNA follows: TGCAGTGCTGCAAGGGTGGGCTACGAGCAGTACTTC. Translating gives CSAARVGYEQYF.

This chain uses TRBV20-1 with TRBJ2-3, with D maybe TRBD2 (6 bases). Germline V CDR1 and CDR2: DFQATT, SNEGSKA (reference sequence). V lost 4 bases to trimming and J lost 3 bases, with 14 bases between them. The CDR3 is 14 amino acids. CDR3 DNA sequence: TGCAGTGCTAACGTCGGGAGTCCAACAGATACGCAGTATTTT. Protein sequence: CSANVGSPTDTQYF.

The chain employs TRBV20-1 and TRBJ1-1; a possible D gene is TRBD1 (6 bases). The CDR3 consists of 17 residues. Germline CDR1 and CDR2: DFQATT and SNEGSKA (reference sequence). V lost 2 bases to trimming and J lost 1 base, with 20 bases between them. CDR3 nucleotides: TGCAGTGCTAGAAGAGGGTCAGGGGCTGTTGGGAACACTGAAGCTTTCTTT. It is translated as CSARRGSGAVGNTEAFF.

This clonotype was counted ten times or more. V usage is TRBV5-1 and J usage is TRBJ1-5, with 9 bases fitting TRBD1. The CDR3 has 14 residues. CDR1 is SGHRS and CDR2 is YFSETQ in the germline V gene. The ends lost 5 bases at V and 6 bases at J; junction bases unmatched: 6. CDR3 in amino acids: CASSPQGAGQPQHF. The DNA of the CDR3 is TGCGCCAGCAGTCCACAGGGGGCCGGTCAGCCCCAGCATTTT.

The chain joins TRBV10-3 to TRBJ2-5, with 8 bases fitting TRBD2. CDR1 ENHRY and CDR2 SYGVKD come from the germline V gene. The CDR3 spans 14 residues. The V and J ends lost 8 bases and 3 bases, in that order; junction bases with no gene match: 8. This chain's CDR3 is CAICTSGGEETQYF. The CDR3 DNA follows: TGTGCCATCTGTACCAGCGGGGGAGAAGAGACCCAGTACTTC.

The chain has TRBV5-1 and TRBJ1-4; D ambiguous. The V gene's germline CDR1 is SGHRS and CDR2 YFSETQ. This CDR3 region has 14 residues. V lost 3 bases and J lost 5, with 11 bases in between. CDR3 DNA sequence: TGCGCCAGCAGCTCGGGAGGGCGAAATGAAAAACTGTTTTTT. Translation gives CASSSGGRNEKLFF.